The source of this T cell receptor beta chain is a study of radiation and T cells in renal cell carcinoma. Trimming removed 2 bases at V and 3 bases at J, with 11 bases between. Germline CDR1 reads MNHEY; CDR2 reads SVGAGI. The length of the CDR3 is 14 residues. As for time point: baseline pretreatment blood. The treatment: 15 Gy SBRT to primary tumor, nephrectomy 4 weeks later. The patient's renal cell carcinoma had clear cell pathology. Repertoires were generated with immunoSEQ multiplex PCR, while TCRdb's copy carries only in-frame clones and drops some. The sample has about 140,000 clones; over 65% are singletons.

This receptor was obtained from a woman in her fifties or sixties with renal cell carcinoma. This chain connects TRBV6-5 to TRBJ2-7; D uncertain. This sample comprised blood, obtained from a patient whose treatment included radiotherapy and nephrectomy. The CDR3 sequence is CASSYRVANYEQYF. The CDR3 DNA reads as TGTGCCAGCAGTTACAGGGTAGCAAACTACGAGCAGTACTTC.